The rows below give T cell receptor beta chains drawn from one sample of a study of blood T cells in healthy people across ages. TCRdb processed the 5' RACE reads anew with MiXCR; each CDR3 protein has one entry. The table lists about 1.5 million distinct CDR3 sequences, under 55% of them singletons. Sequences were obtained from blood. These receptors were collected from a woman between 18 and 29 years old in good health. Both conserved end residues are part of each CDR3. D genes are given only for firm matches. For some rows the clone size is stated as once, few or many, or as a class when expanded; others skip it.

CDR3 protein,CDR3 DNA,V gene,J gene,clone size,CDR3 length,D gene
CASSPISGTGAETQYF,TGTGCCAGCAGTCCCATCTCCGGGACAGGAGCTGAGACCCAGTACTTC,TRBV6-2/TRBV6-3,TRBJ2-5,-,16,TRBD1
CASSVSGPEIYEQYF,TGTGCCAGCAGTGTATCCGGGCCAGAAATCTACGAGCAGTACTTC,TRBV6-1,TRBJ2-7,few,15,-
CASFRPGETQFF,TGTGCCAGCTTCCGCCCTGGCGAGACCCAGTTCTTC,TRBV18,TRBJ2-1,-,12,-
CSANRGRGAKNIQYF,TGCAGTGCTAACAGGGGTCGGGGTGCCAAAAACATTCAGTACTTC,TRBV20-1,TRBJ2-4,-,15,TRBD1
CASRPGTGRYEQYF,TGTGCCAGCAGACCCGGGACAGGGCGATACGAGCAGTACTTC,TRBV6-2/TRBV6-3,TRBJ2-7,-,14,TRBD1
CASSDTQGANSPLHF,TGTGCCAGCAGTGACACCCAGGGGGCAAACTCACCCCTCCACTTT,TRBV25-1,TRBJ1-6,few,15,TRBD1
CSVEGGAGELFF,TGCAGCGTTGAAGGGGGGGCCGGGGAGCTGTTTTTT,TRBV29-1,TRBJ2-2,-,12,-
CSALKGSSYNSPLHF,TGCAGTGCCCTTAAAGGGAGCTCCTATAATTCACCCCTCCACTTT,TRBV20-1,TRBJ1-6,-,15,-
CASGELAGVPGPPDTQYF,TGTGCCAGCGGTGAACTAGCGGGAGTCCCTGGACCTCCAGATACGCAGTATTTT,TRBV12-3/TRBV12-4,TRBJ2-3,-,18,TRBD2
CASSQDRRAQYF,TGCGCCAGCAGCCAAGATCGGCGGGCCCAGTACTTC,TRBV4-1,TRBJ2-5,few,12,-
CASSYSFVIEQYF,TGTGCCAGCAGTTACTCGTTTGTTATCGAGCAGTACTTC,TRBV6-6,TRBJ2-7,-,13,-
CATSDGRSGRSYNEQFF,TGTGCCACCAGTGATGGACGTAGCGGGCGCTCCTACAATGAGCAGTTCTTC,TRBV24-1,TRBJ2-1,many,17,TRBD2
CASSIYRGSYEQYF,TGTGCCAGCAGTATTTACAGGGGATCCTACGAGCAGTACTTC,TRBV3-1,TRBJ2-7,-,14,TRBD1
CASSLPGGLGGYTF,TGCGCCAGCAGCCTCCCCGGGGGGCTAGGTGGCTACACCTTC,TRBV4-3,TRBJ1-2,-,14,-
CASSLSGRLSNQPQHF,TGCGCCAGTAGCCTATCTGGACGGTTGAGCAATCAGCCCCAGCATTTT,TRBV4-1,TRBJ1-5,few,16,-
CASSFGTGEYSNQPQHF,TGTGCCAGCAGTTTCGGGACAGGCGAATATAGCAATCAGCCCCAGCATTTT,TRBV12-3/TRBV12-4,TRBJ1-5,-,17,TRBD1
CAWSVGEATEAFF,TGTGCCTGGAGTGTAGGGGAGGCCACTGAAGCTTTCTTT,TRBV30,TRBJ1-1,-,13,-
CASSLSRGQDTEAFF,TGTGCCAGCAGTTTATCGAGGGGGCAGGACACTGAAGCTTTCTTT,TRBV27,TRBJ1-1,few,15,TRBD1
CSIELLKSYNGQFF,TGCAGCATTGAACTACTGAAATCCTACAATGGGCAGTTCTTC,TRBV29-1,TRBJ2-1,-,14,-
CASSVGGSPSYEQYF,TGTGCCAGCAGCGTAGGGGGGAGCCCAAGCTATGAGCAGTACTTC,TRBV9,TRBJ2-7,-,15,-
CASSYSLGQGQYF,TGTGCCAGCAGTTACTCGTTGGGACAGGGGCAGTATTTT,TRBV6-5,TRBJ2-3,few,13,TRBD1
CASSQARIETQYF,TGCGCCAGCAGCCAAGCTAGGATAGAGACCCAGTACTTC,TRBV4-1,TRBJ2-5,few,13,-
CASSLDTAGQTQYF,TGTGCCAGCAGCTTAGACACAGCGGGGCAGACCCAGTACTTC,TRBV7-2,TRBJ2-5,-,14,TRBD2
CASTGGGKTDTQYF,TGTGCCAGCACGGGCGGGGGTAAAACAGATACGCAGTATTTT,TRBV6-6,TRBJ2-3,-,14,TRBD2
CASNPRTGGSSSYTF,TGCGCCAGCAACCCAAGGACAGGGGGAAGTTCCAGCTACACCTTC,TRBV4-3,TRBJ1-2,-,15,TRBD1